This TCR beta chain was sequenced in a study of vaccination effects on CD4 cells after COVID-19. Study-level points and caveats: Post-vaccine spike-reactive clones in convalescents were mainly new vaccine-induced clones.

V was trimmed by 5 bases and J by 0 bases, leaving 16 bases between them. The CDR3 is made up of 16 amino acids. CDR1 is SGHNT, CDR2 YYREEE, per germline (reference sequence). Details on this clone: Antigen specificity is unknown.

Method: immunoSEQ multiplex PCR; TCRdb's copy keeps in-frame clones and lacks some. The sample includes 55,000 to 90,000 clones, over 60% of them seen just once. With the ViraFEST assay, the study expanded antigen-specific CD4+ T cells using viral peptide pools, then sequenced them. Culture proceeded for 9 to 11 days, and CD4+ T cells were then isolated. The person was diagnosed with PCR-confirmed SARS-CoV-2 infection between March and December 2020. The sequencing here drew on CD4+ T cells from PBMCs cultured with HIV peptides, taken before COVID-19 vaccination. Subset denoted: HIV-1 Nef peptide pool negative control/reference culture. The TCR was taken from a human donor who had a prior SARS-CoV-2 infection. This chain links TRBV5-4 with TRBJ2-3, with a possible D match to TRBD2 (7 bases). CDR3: CASRPGGDSSTDTQYF. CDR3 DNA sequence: TGTGCCAGCAGACCGGGGGGCGACTCTAGCACAGATACGCAGTATTTT.